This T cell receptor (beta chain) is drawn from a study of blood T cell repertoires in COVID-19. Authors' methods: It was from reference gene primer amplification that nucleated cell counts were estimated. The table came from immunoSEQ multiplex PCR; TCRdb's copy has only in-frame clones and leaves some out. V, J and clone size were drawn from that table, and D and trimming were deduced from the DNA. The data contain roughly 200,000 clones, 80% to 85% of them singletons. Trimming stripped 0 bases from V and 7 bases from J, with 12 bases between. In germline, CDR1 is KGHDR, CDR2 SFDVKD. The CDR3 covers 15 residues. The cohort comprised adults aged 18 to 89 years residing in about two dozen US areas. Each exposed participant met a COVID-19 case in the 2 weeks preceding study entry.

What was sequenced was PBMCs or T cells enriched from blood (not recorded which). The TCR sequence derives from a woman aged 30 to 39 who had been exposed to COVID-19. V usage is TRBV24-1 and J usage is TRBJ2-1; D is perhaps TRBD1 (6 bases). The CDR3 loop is CATSDLRAGVNEQFF. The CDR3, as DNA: TGTGCCACCAGTGATTTGAGGGCAGGGGTAAATGAGCAGTTCTTC.